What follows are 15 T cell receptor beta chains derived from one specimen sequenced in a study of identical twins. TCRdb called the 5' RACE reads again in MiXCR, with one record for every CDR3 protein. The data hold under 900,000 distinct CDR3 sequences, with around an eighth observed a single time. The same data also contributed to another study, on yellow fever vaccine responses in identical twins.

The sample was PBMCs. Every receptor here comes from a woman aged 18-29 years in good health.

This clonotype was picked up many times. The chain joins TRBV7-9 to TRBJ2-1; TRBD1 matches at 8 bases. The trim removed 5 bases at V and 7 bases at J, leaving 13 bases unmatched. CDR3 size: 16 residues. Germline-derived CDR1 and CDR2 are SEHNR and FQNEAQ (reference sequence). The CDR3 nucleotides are TGTGCCAGCAGCCCCCTAAAAGGACAGGGCTGGAATGAGCAGTTCTTC. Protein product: CASSPLKGQGWNEQFF. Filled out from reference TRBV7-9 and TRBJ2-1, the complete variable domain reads DTGVSQNPRHKITKRGQNVTFRCDPISEHNRLYWYRQTLGQGPEFLTYFQNEAQLEKSRLLSDRFSAERPKGSFSTLEIQRTEQGDSAMYLCASSPLKGQGWNEQFFGPGTRLTVL.

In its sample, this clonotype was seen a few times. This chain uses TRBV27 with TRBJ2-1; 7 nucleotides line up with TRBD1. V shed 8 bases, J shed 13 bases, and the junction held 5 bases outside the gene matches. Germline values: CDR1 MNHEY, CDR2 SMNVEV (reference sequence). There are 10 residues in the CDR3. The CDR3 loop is CASGVGGQFF. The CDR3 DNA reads TGTGCCAGCGGAGTAGGGGGCCAGTTCTTC.

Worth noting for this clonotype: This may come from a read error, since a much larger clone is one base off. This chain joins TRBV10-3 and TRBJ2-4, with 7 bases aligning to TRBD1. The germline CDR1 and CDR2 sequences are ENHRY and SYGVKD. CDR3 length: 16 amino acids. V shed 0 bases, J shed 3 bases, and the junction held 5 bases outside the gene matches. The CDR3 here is CAISESETGNKNIQYF. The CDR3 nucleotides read TGTGCCATCAGTGAGTCGGAGACAGGGAACAAAAACATTCAGTACTTC.

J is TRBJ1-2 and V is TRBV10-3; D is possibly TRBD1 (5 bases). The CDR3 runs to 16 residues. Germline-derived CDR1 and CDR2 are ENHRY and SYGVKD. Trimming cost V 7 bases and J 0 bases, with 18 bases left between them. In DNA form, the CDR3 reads TGTGCCATCAACATGCTGGAACAGGACCCTAACTATGGCTACACCTTC. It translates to CAINMLEQDPNYGYTF.

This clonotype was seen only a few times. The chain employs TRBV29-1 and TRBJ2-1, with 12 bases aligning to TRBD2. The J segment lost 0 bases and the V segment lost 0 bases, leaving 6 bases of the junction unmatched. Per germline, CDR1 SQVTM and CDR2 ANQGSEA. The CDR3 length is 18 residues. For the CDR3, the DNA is TGCAGCGTTGAAGAAGCTGGACTAGCGGGGACCTCCTACAATGAGCAGTTCTTC. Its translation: CSVEEAGLAGTSYNEQFF.

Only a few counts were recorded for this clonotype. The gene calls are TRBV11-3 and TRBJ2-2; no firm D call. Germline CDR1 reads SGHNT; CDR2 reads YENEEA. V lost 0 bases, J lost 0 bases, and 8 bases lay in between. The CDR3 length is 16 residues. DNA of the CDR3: TGTGCCAGCAGCTTAGATGGGAAGGCGAACACCGGGGAGCTGTTTTTT. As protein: CASSLDGKANTGELFF.

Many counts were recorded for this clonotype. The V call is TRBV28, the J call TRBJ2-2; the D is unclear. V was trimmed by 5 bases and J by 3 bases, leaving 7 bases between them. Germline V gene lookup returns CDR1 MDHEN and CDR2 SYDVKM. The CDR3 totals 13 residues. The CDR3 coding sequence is TGTGCCAGCAGTAGTGGGTACACCGGGGAGCTGTTTTTT. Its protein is CASSSGYTGELFF.

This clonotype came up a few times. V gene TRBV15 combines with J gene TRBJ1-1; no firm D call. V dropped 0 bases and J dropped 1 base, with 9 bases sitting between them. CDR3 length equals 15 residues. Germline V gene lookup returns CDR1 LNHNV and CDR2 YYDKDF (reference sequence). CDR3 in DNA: TGTGCCACCAGCAGAGATCGTTCCCGGAACACTGAAGCTTTCTTT. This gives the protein CATSRDRSRNTEAFF.

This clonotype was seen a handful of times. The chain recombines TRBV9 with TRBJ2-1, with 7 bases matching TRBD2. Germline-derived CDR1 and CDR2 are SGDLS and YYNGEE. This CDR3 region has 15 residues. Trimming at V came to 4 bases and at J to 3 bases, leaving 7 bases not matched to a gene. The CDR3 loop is CASSPRDYFYNEQFF. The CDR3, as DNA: TGTGCCAGCAGCCCCCGGGACTACTTCTACAATGAGCAGTTCTTC.

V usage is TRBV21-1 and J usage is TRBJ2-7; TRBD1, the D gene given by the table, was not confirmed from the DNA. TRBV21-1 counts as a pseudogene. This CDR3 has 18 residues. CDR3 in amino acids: CASSPLNTFRVPLYEQYF. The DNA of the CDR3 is TGTGCCAGCAGCCCACTAAACACGTTCAGGGTCCCCCTTTACGAGCAGTACTTC.

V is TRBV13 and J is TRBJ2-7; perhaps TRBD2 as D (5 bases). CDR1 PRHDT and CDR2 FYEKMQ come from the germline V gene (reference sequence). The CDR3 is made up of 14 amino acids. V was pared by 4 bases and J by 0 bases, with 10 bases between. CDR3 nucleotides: TGTGCCAGCAGCTCCGGACTTAGCTCCTACGAGCAGTACGTC. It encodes CASSSGLSSYEQYV.

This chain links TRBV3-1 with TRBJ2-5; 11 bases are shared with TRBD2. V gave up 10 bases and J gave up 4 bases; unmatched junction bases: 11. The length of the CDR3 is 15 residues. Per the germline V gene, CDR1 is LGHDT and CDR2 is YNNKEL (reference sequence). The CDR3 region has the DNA TGTGCCATCTCCCGACTAGCGGGGACTGGAGAGACCCAGTACTTC. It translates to CAISRLAGTGETQYF.

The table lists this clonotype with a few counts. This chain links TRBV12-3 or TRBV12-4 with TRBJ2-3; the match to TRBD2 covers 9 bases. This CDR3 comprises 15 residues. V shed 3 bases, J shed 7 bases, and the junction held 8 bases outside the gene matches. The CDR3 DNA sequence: TGTGCCAGCAGTTTCACCGGGACTAGCAGTAATACGCAGTATTTT. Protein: CASSFTGTSSNTQYF.

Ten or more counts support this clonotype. DNA for the CDR3: TGTGCCAGCAGCCCCGGGCTACCTAATGAAAAACTGTTTTTT. Amino acids: CASSPGLPNEKLFF. The V and J genes are TRBV7-9 and TRBJ1-4, with D hard to call. Between the trimmed V and J ends, which lost 5 bases and 3 bases, there was a span of 10 bases. CDR1 and CDR2 from the germline V gene are SEHNR and FQNEAQ (reference sequence). This CDR3 spans 14 amino acids. Full variable domain (rest looked up from reference TRBV7-9 and TRBJ1-4): DTGVSQNPRHKITKRGQNVTFRCDPISEHNRLYWYRQTLGQGPEFLTYFQNEAQLEKSRLLSDRFSAERPKGSFSTLEIQRTEQGDSAMYLCASSPGLPNEKLFFGSGTQLSVL.

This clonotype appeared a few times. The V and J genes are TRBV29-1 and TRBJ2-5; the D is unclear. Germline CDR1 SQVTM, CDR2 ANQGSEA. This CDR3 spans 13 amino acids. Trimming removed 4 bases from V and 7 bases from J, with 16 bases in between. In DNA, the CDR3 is TGCAGCGTTGTACATGTCTTGGGCGGGACCCAGTACTTC. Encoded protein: CSVVHVLGGTQYF.